This record concerns one T cell receptor beta chain sequence. Its matching antigen is unknown. It was CD45RO-negative cells, positively selected for CCR7, that made up naive CD8 cells, with terminally differentiated effector memory CD45RA+ cells excluded. These data are taken from a study of shared clonotypes between healthy human individuals. Findings of the study overall: Non-shared clonotypes showed lower generation probabilities than clonotypes common to all four donors.

Clones were sequenced by immunoSEQ multiplex PCR, and TCRdb holds only the in-frame ones, with some missing. The table shows about 2.1 million clones, with approximately 92% occurring only once. The CDR3 extends over 17 amino acids. The V and J ends lost 1 base and 2 bases respectively, with 19 bases between them. Germline V CDR1 and CDR2: SQVTM, ANQGSEA. The V and J genes are TRBV29-1 and TRBJ2-3; TRBD2 might be the D (5 bases). The sample consisted of naive CD8+ T cells from PBMCs. This clonotype was sampled from a man in his late teens or twenties in good health. Some clones in this sample may be carry-over from other donors' samples. CDR3 protein: CSVEGGKSGGLTDTQYF. The CDR3, as DNA: TGCAGCGTTGAAGGGGGAAAGTCGGGCGGACTCACAGATACGCAGTATTTT.